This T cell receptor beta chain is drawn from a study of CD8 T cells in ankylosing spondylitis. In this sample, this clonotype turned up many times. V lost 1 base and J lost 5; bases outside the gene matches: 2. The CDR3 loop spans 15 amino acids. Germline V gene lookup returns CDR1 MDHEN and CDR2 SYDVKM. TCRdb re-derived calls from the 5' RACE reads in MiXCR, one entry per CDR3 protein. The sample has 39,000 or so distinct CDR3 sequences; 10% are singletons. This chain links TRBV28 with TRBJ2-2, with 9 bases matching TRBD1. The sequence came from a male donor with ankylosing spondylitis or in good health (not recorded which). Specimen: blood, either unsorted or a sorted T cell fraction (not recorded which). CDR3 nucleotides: TGTGCCAGCAGTTTATCAGGACAGGGGACCGGGGAGCTGTTTTTT. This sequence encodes CASSLSGQGTGELFF.